A single sample gave rise to the 30 T cell receptor beta chains below, sequenced in a study of cytomegalovirus exposure and HLA in healthy donors. PCR involved 60 Vbeta and 13 Jbeta primers. The data were produced by immunoSEQ multiplex PCR, yet TCRdb's version contains in-frame clones alone and is incomplete. The sample consists of roughly 150,000 clones, 70% to 90% of them appearing once. The sample consisted of PBMCs. The receptors here all came from a male donor in good health and CMV-seronegative.

To note about this clone: The junction does not match germline at one end; this may be a read error. The chain combines TRBV28 with TRBJ1-2; TRBD1 might be the D (5 bases). This CDR3 is 12 amino acids long. Per the germline V gene, CDR1 is MDHEN and CDR2 is SYDVKM. The CDR3 coding sequence is TGTGCCAGCAGTTCAGGGCCGCAGGGTAGTCCCTTC. It codes for CASSSGPQGSPF.

This chain uses TRBV28 with TRBJ1-4, with 7 bases that match TRBD1. CDR1 is MDHEN and CDR2 is SYDVKM in the germline V gene. The V gene end was trimmed by 3 bases and the J gene end by 11 bases; junction bases not matched to a gene: 6. The CDR3 is 13 residues long. Written as DNA, the CDR3 is TGTGCCAGCAGTTTGGGCGCAGGGGGTAAACTGTTTTTT. Its translation: CASSLGAGGKLFF.

The V and J genes are TRBV19 and TRBJ1-6, with 9 bases lining up with TRBD1. Germline CDR1 is LNHDA and CDR2 is SQIVND (reference sequence). This CDR3 contains 17 residues. Trimming took 3 bases from V and 8 from J; bases not matched to a gene: 11. The CDR3 spells CASSIQALRTGDSPLHF. In nucleotides, the CDR3 is TGTGCCAGTAGTATTCAGGCCTTGAGGACAGGGGATTCACCCCTCCACTTT. Full variable domain (remainder filled in from reference TRBV19 and TRBJ1-6): DGGITQSPKYLFRKEGQNVTLSCEQNLNHDAMYWYRQDPGQGLRLIYYSQIVNDFQKGDIAEGYSVSREKKESFPLTVTSAQKNPTAFYLCASSIQALRTGDSPLHFGNGTRLTVT.

This clone occurred a few times. The chain recombines TRBV19 with TRBJ2-7; 7 bases match TRBD1. The CDR3 runs 13 residues. From germline, CDR1 is LNHDA and CDR2 SQIVND (reference sequence). J was trimmed by 3 bases and V by 5 bases; bases with no gene match: 4. The CDR3 protein is CASSLTGVYEQYF. The DNA of the CDR3 is TGTGCCAGTAGTCTTACAGGGGTCTACGAGCAGTACTTC.

In this sample, this clone turned up a few times. The V call is TRBV6-1, the J call TRBJ1-4; TRBD1 is a possible D gene (5 bases). Germline assignment: CDR1 MNHNS and CDR2 SASEGT. The V end was cut by 8 bases, the J end by 3 bases, with 16 bases between. The CDR3 spans 15 residues. Here the CDR3 reads CASGVGGGPNEKLFF. The CDR3 DNA follows: TGTGCCAGCGGAGTTGGGGGGGGACCTAATGAAAAACTGTTTTTT.

This chain connects TRBV5-1 to TRBJ1-2; a weak D match, TRBD1 (5 bases). There are 12 residues in the CDR3. Germline V CDR1 and CDR2: SGHRS, YFSETQ. V was trimmed by 4 bases and J by 6 bases, leaving 10 bases between them. CDR3 residues: CASSGGGNGYTF. The CDR3 nucleotides are TGCGCCAGCAGCGGGGGAGGCAATGGCTACACCTTC.

The CDR3 loop reads CSVKLAGGSTDTQYF. CDR3 in DNA: TGCAGCGTAAAACTAGCGGGAGGTAGCACAGATACGCAGTATTTT. The chain uses TRBV29-1 and TRBJ2-3; 12 bases fit TRBD2. Germline CDR1 is SQVTM and CDR2 is ANQGSEA. Trimming at V came to 6 bases and at J to 0 bases, leaving 4 bases not matched to a gene. This CDR3 has 15 residues.

The gene calls are TRBV7-9 and TRBJ2-5; TRBD1 matches at 9 bases. The CDR3 has 14 residues. V was pared by 3 bases and J by 7 bases, with 6 bases of the junction left unmatched. The germline V gene has CDR1 SEHNR and CDR2 FQNEAQ (reference sequence). The DNA for the CDR3 is TGTGCCAGCAGCTTTTGGGACAGGGAATCGACCCAGTACTTC. This encodes CASSFWDRESTQYF. The full variable domain, in which reference TRBV7-9 and TRBJ2-5 provide the parts outside the CDR3, is DTGVSQNPRHKITKRGQNVTFRCDPISEHNRLYWYRQTLGQGPEFLTYFQNEAQLEKSRLLSDRFSAERPKGSFSTLEIQRTEQGDSAMYLCASSFWDRESTQYFGPGTRLLVL.

This clone was observed once. Within the sample, other DNA sequences also encode this same CDR3. This chain uses TRBV4-1 with TRBJ2-7; 10 bases are a match to TRBD1. The CDR3 runs 14 residues. CDR1 is MGHRA and CDR2 is YSYEKL in the germline V gene. The V segment lost 3 bases and the J segment 2 bases; nucleotides outside the gene matches: 1. CDR3 bases: TGCGCCAGCAGCCAGGGACAGGGGACCTACGAGCAGTACTTC. Translation: CASSQGQGTYEQYF.

The chain employs TRBV19 and TRBJ2-7, with D perhaps matching TRBD1 (6 bases). This CDR3 contains 14 residues. Per the germline V gene, CDR1 is LNHDA and CDR2 is SQIVND (reference sequence). V lost 5 bases and J 7 bases, leaving 18 bases between the germline ends. In DNA form, the CDR3 reads TGTGCCAGTAGTCAGACGGACAGCCTGGGAGAGCAGTACTTC. Its translation is CASSQTDSLGEQYF. The whole variable domain, filled in from reference TRBV19 and TRBJ2-7, reads DGGITQSPKYLFRKEGQNVTLSCEQNLNHDAMYWYRQDPGQGLRLIYYSQIVNDFQKGDIAEGYSVSREKKESFPLTVTSAQKNPTAFYLCASSQTDSLGEQYFGPGTRLTVT.

V is TRBV20-1 and J is TRBJ1-1; D unclear. This CDR3 spans 11 amino acids. Germline CDR1 and CDR2: DFQATT and SNEGSKA (reference sequence). V was trimmed by 2 bases and J by 1 base, leaving 2 bases between them. CDR3 in DNA: TGCAGTGCTAGACAGAACACTGAAGCTTTCTTT. It codes for CSARQNTEAFF.

This chain joins TRBV19 and TRBJ2-1; D might be TRBD1 (6 bases). Between the trimmed V and J ends, which lost 7 bases and 9 bases, there was a span of 13 bases. The CDR3 consists of 12 residues. Germline V gene sequence: CDR1 LNHDA, CDR2 SQIVND (reference sequence). In DNA, the CDR3 is TGTGCCAGTAAGTCAAGCAGGGGTGAGCAGTTCTTC. It yields the protein CASKSSRGEQFF.

This sequence joins TRBV4-1 and TRBJ2-1; weak D call: TRBD1 (5 bases). The V gene lost 0 bases and the J gene lost 0 bases, with 15 bases spanning the gap. Germline loops: CDR1 MGHRA, CDR2 YSYEKL. The CDR3 loop spans 18 amino acids. CDR3 bases: TGCGCCAGCAGCCAAGAAGGGGCTCAGGGCAGCTCCTACAATGAGCAGTTCTTC. Translated: CASSQEGAQGSSYNEQFF.

V and J are TRBV5-1 and TRBJ2-1; 8 bases agree with TRBD1. V shed 6 bases, J shed 7 bases, and the junction held 21 bases outside the gene matches. There are 18 residues in the CDR3. Per the germline V gene, CDR1 is SGHRS and CDR2 is YFSETQ. CDR3 nucleotide sequence: TGCGCCAGCATCCAGAATCAGCTTGGTTCAGGGGGCAATAATGAGCAGTTCTTC. This translates into CASIQNQLGSGGNNEQFF.

The rearrangement links TRBV25-1 to TRBJ2-1; 10 bases are a match to TRBD2. The V segment lost 6 bases and the J segment 5 bases; nucleotides outside the gene matches: 1. In germline, CDR1 is MGHDK, CDR2 SYGVNS. The CDR3 length is 13 residues. This CDR3 is CASRLAGNNEQFF. CDR3 DNA sequence: TGTGCCAGCAGACTAGCGGGAAACAATGAGCAGTTCTTC.

The chain uses TRBV19 and TRBJ1-5, with D possibly being TRBD1 (5 bases). The V gene's germline CDR1 is LNHDA and CDR2 SQIVND (reference sequence). This CDR3 spans 14 amino acids. Trimming stripped 5 bases from V and 5 bases from J, with 13 bases between. CDR3 residues: CASSPKGWDQPQHF. The CDR3 region has the DNA TGTGCCAGTAGTCCGAAGGGGTGGGATCAGCCCCAGCATTTT.

The count of this clone is one. This rearrangement joins TRBV13 to TRBJ2-3; TRBD2 might be the D (5 bases). The germline V gene has CDR1 PRHDT and CDR2 FYEKMQ (reference sequence). The CDR3 runs 15 residues. V gave up 1 base and J gave up 5 bases, with 13 bases separating them. The CDR3 DNA sequence: TGTGCCAGCAGCTTAGTCGGAGGCGCAGAAGATACGCAGTATTTT. It specifies CASSLVGGAEDTQYF.

The rearrangement uses TRBV4-2 and TRBJ1-3, with D hard to call. Looked up from germline, CDR1 is LGHNA and CDR2 is YNFKEQ. This CDR3 has 18 amino acids. Trimming removed 4 bases at V and 0 bases at J, with 19 bases between. The CDR3 region is CASSRGKWGVNSGNTIYF. Written as DNA, the CDR3 is TGTGCCAGCAGCCGAGGGAAATGGGGAGTTAACTCTGGAAACACCATATATTTT.

The rearrangement uses TRBV29-1 and TRBJ2-5; TRBD1 matches at 8 bases. Gene TRBJ2-7 matches the end of the DNA better, so the J call may be wrong. Germline V gene data show CDR1 as SQVTM and CDR2 as ANQGSEA. CDR3 length: 14 amino acids. CDR3 DNA sequence: TGCAGCGTTGAAGAGACAGGGGTCTCCTACGAGCAGTACTTC. The encoded protein is CSVEETGVSYEQYF.

The chain recombines TRBV5-4 with TRBJ2-1; 7 bases match TRBD2. Germline values: CDR1 SGHNT, CDR2 YYREEE (reference sequence). V lost 2 bases and J lost 7; bases outside the gene matches: 9. CDR3 length: 15 residues. The CDR3 nucleotides read TGTGCCAGCAGCTTTGGGGGGGGAGGGAGGAATGAGCAGTTCTTC. This codes for CASSFGGGGRNEQFF.

This clone was seen a handful of times. CDR3 nucleotides: TGTGCCAGCAGCTTAAACACCAACTATGGCTACACCTTC. This translates into CASSLNTNYGYTF. The gene calls are TRBV7-8 and TRBJ1-2; no reliable D call. CDR3 size: 13 residues. CDR1 is SGHVS and CDR2 is FQNEAQ in the germline V gene. Trimming pared 2 bases from V and 2 bases from J, leaving 6 bases between.

The chain uses TRBV7-2 and TRBJ2-7; D is possibly TRBD1 (6 bases). In germline, CDR1 is SGHTA, CDR2 FQGNSA. The V and J ends lost 4 bases and 3 bases respectively, with 10 bases between them. The CDR3 is made up of 13 amino acids. CDR3 in DNA: TGTGCCAGCAGCTACGGACAGATCTACGAGCAGTACTTC. It encodes CASSYGQIYEQYF. The entire variable domain, with the rest obtained from reference TRBV7-2 and TRBJ2-7, is as follows: GAGVSQSPSNKVTEKGKDVELRCDPISGHTALYWYRQSLGQGLEFLIYFQGNSAPDKSGLPSDRFSAERTGGSVSTLTIQRTQQEDSAVYLCASSYGQIYEQYFGPGTRLTVT.

The chain is built from TRBV5-1 and TRBJ2-7; possible D gene TRBD2, 5 bases. The germline V and J ends were trimmed by 7 bases and 3 bases, with 14 bases remaining between them. CDR3 length: 13 residues. Looked up from germline, CDR1 is SGHRS and CDR2 is YFSETQ. CDR3 in amino acids: CASAWRVDYEQYF. The DNA for the CDR3 is TGCGCCAGCGCCTGGCGGGTGGACTACGAGCAGTACTTC.

This clone is a singleton in its sample. The gene calls are TRBV5-1 and TRBJ2-5; maybe TRBD2 (6 bases). V gave up 1 base and J gave up 5 bases, with 18 bases separating them. The V gene's germline CDR1 is SGHRS and CDR2 YFSETQ. There are 16 residues in the CDR3. This CDR3 is CASSLYVGSDGETQYF. DNA for the CDR3: TGCGCCAGCAGCTTGTATGTCGGGAGCGATGGGGAGACCCAGTACTTC. The complete variable domain, with remaining parts taken from reference TRBV5-1 and TRBJ2-5, reads KAGVTQTPRYLIKTRGQQVTLSCSPISGHRSVSWYQQTPGQGLQFLFEYFSETQRNKGNFPGRFSGRQFSNSRSEMNVSTLELGDSALYLCASSLYVGSDGETQYFGPGTRLLVL.

The rearrangement uses TRBV19 and TRBJ2-7; 9 positions match TRBD2. This CDR3 has 16 amino acids. Per the germline V gene, CDR1 is LNHDA and CDR2 is SQIVND (reference sequence). V shed 4 bases, J shed 4 bases, and the junction held 11 bases outside the gene matches. CDR3 sequence: CASSTGLADGRYEQYF. The CDR3 DNA follows: TGTGCCAGTAGTACGGGACTAGCTGATGGAAGGTACGAGCAGTACTTC. The whole variable domain, remainder taken from reference TRBV19 and TRBJ2-7, is DGGITQSPKYLFRKEGQNVTLSCEQNLNHDAMYWYRQDPGQGLRLIYYSQIVNDFQKGDIAEGYSVSREKKESFPLTVTSAQKNPTAFYLCASSTGLADGRYEQYFGPGTRLTVT.

This chain uses TRBV28 with TRBJ1-2, with D hard to call. Trimming stripped 1 base from V and 5 bases from J, with 5 bases between. The length of the CDR3 is 12 residues. In germline, CDR1 is MDHEN, CDR2 SYDVKM. CDR3 sequence reads: CASSLLRYGYTF. CDR3 in DNA: TGTGCCAGCAGTTTATTGCGATATGGCTACACCTTC.

The V gene is TRBV11-3, the J gene TRBJ1-1; maybe TRBD1 (6 bases). The V and J ends lost 3 bases and 1 base respectively, with 12 bases between them. Germline-derived CDR1 and CDR2 are SGHNT and YENEEA. This CDR3 has 15 amino acids. The CDR3 DNA reads TGTGCCAGCAGCTTTTCCGGGACAACGAACACTGAAGCTTTCTTT. Translating gives CASSFSGTTNTEAFF.

In this sample, this clone turned up once. This chain joins TRBV9 and TRBJ2-3, with D perhaps matching TRBD2 (6 bases). The CDR3 runs to 15 residues. Germline CDR1 and CDR2: SGDLS and YYNGEE. Trimming removed 0 bases from V and 2 bases from J, with 10 bases in between. The CDR3 loop reads CASSVGDFYTDTQYF. CDR3 DNA sequence: TGTGCCAGCAGCGTAGGGGACTTCTACACAGATACGCAGTATTTT.

The V gene is TRBV4-1, the J gene TRBJ2-7; D might be TRBD1 (6 bases). The CDR3 has 16 residues. Germline V gene lookup returns CDR1 MGHRA and CDR2 YSYEKL. V lost 1 base to trimming and J lost 3 bases, with 16 bases between them. The CDR3 here is CASSQGQVGNNYEQYF. The DNA of the CDR3 is TGCGCCAGCAGCCAAGGACAGGTGGGGAATAACTACGAGCAGTACTTC.

V and J are TRBV5-4 and TRBJ2-7; the match to TRBD1 covers 10 bases. V shed 4 bases and J 4 bases; nucleotides not matched to a gene: 5. The CDR3 length is 14 residues. Germline V lookup: CDR1 SGHNT, CDR2 YYREEE (reference sequence). The CDR3 here is CASSDGQGEYEQYF. In DNA form, the CDR3 reads TGTGCCAGCAGCGATGGACAGGGGGAATACGAGCAGTACTTC.